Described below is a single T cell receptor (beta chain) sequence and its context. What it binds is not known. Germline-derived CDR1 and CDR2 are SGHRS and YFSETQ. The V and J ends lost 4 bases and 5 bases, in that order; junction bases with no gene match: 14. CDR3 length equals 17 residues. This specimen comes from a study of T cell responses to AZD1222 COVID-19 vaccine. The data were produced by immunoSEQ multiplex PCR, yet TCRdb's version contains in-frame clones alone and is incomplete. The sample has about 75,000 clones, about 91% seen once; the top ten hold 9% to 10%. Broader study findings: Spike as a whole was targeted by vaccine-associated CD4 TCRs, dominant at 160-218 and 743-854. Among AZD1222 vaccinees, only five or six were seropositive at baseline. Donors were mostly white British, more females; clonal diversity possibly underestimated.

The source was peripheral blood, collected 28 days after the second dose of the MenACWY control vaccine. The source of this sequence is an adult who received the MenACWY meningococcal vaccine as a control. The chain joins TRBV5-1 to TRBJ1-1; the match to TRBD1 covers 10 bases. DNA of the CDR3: TGCGCCAGCAGCCCGGGGCGGACAGGGGGTGTGGGGACTGAAGCTTTCTTT. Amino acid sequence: CASSPGRTGGVGTEAFF.